This record covers a single TCR beta chain. It has no known antigen specificity. No per-base quality is available; no much larger clone lies one base away. This record belongs to a study of blood T cell repertoires in COVID-19 (dated by TCRdb to about 2020). Turning to the overall study: Samples covering the acute and convalescent phases of COVID-19 were provided by collaborators in the United States, Italy and Spain. The prospective study material was composed of cDNA or gDNA derived from T cells, B-cell-depleted T cells, or PBMCs. Subjects who had been exposed to COVID-19, were actively infected with it, or had recovered from it provided the deeply sampled blood TCRbeta repertoires that made up the dataset. A freely available public database, intended as a resource for researchers studying the immune response to SARS-CoV-2, is where the repertoires were released. Samples came from the ongoing ImmuneRACE study (first 160 participants) plus 1,254 subjects from 6 global collaborators. Nearly every sample came with metadata listing a de-identified subject ID, COVID-19 status, age in years and sex. Where available, HLA class I and class II types were obtained from metadata supplied by the sample provider rather than from assay-based typing. The paper as a whole reports these results and caveats: Clinical and demographic metadata were provided uncurated, with the amount varying by source and participant.

In the prospective study, participants were about 18 to 95 years old, resided in 20 to 30 geographic areas of the United States, and were enrolled through a virtual design. In the prospective study, cohorts were assigned on the basis of participant-reported clinical history obtained from a screening survey and a study questionnaire. Recovered participants in ImmuneRACE Cohort 3 were defined as having two consecutive negative NP/OP PCR tests, clearance from a healthcare professional, or resolution of symptoms. Mobile phlebotomists in the prospective study collected whole blood, serum and a nasopharyngeal or oropharyngeal swab from every participant. Over a roughly two-month period, participants in the prospective study had the option of providing additional blood draws and questionnaires. Prospective study blood samples were shipped either frozen or at room temperature before DNA extraction. TCRbeta CDR3 regions were amplified from genomic DNA by means of the immunoSEQ Assay, a bias-controlled multiplex PCR. On the study's bioinformatics: Nucleated cell counts per sample were estimated from amplification of reference gene primers within the assay. Sequence reads were collapsed and filtered to measure the absolute abundance of every unique TCRbeta CDR3 rearrangement. For each sample, productive Simpson clonality was calculated by taking the square root of Simpson's diversity index across productive rearrangements. Drawn from immuneACCESS, this table holds only the in-frame rearrangements with V and J called that TCRdb kept. Clones are partly lost; checked studies trace under half to an unresolved V gene and leave the rest unexplained. V and J calls and clone size come straight from that table; D and trimming were deduced from the DNA. The sample includes 250,000 or so clones, with 70% to 90% observed a single time. The ten largest account for under 14% of the sample.

From its cysteine to its phenylalanine, the CDR3 spans 15 amino acids. Of all the DNA, just the CDR3 is kept, 45 bases in frame from base 1. From the germline V gene, CDR1 is SGHVS and CDR2 is FQNEAQ. V is shortened by 1 base, J by 4 bases, and the region joining them spans 11 bases. The V gene is TRBV7-8 and the J gene is TRBJ1-5; perhaps TRBD1 is the D gene, with 6 bases matching. This TCR was recovered from a man aged 30-40 years who had recovered from COVID-19. The sequenced sample was PBMCs or T cells enriched from blood (not recorded which). The DNA sequence is as follows: TGTGCCAGCAGCTTAGACACAGGGAGTAATCAGCCCCAGCATTTT. Protein translation: CASSLDTGSNQPQHF.